This T cell receptor (beta chain) was retrieved from a study of CD8+ T cells in alopecia areata (dated by TCRdb to the late 2010s). At the level of the whole study: Treated patients were enrolled in an open-label pilot trial of oral tofacitinib, 5 to 10 mg twice daily, for moderate-to-severe alopecia areata. To study T cell clonal expansion in alopecia areata, the researchers applied high-throughput TCRbeta sequencing to both the C3H/HeJ mouse model and human patients. Patients stayed on tofacitinib for 6 to 18 months and then had 6 months of follow-up off drug so that delayed response and recurrence could be assessed. RNA came from the PAXgene miRNA kit for fixed scalp, the miRNeasy kit for PBMCs, and the RNeasy kit for mouse skin. Biopsies were taken from tofacitinib-treated patients at baseline and at 4 and 24 weeks of treatment, and a later scalp biopsy was taken in several of the tofacitinib-treated patients. In treated patients, disease severity was measured using the SALT score, which gives the percentage of scalp surface area affected. Human TCRbeta sequencing covered scalp tissue and sorted CD4+ and CD8+ peripheral blood T cells from patchy and totalis/universalis alopecia areata patients and healthy controls. Scalp clonality was compared among normal scalp (n=4), patchy alopecia areata scalp (n=8), and alopecia totalis/universalis scalp (n=8). immunoSEQ multiplex PCR using 35 Vbeta forward primers and 13 Jbeta reverse primers was used to amplify TCRbeta CDR3 regions. Results the study describes overall, beyond this receptor: Tofacitinib significantly decreased scalp clonality and the number of expanded CD8+ clones among the top 100 scalp clones. Scalp TCR repertoire analysis is complicated because resident alphabeta T cells in normal human skin are also sequenced, whereas mouse skin is dominated by gammadelta T cells. Many expanded lesional clones were found to persist in scalp and blood during tofacitinib treatment, and relapse after treatment cessation may be partly explained by this persistence. Lesional scalp, especially in alopecia totalis/universalis, showed higher clonality and more expanded CD8+ clones than normal scalp, suggesting antigenic drive. Shared TCR sequences between patients were less evident than in mice, which may be partly attributable to HLA diversity in the patient population. The treated cohort was small, with a single nonresponder, so links between baseline CD8+ expansion and response need larger studies.

To prepare the library, the immunoSEQ multiplex PCR assay was applied. RNA was extracted from all samples and reverse transcribed into cDNA as template for TCR sequencing. SuperScript III was used to make first-strand cDNA, primed with a 2:1 mix of oligo-dT and random hexamers. A synthetic immune receptor repertoire was used to assess amplification bias, and residual bias was removed computationally. The authors' pipeline ran thus. Raw reads were preprocessed to remove errors, and CDR3 was defined according to IMGT conventions as the region from the conserved cysteine to phenylalanine. Clonality was calculated as 1 minus Shannon entropy normalized by log2 of the number of productive unique TCRs. Whether scalp clones were CD4 or CD8 was inferred by matching scalp TCRbeta sequences against CD4 and CD8 repertoires sorted from blood. As stored in TCRdb, this immuneACCESS dataset retains in-frame rearrangements with V and J assigned. A fraction of the clones does not appear; measured against another copy, unresolved V genes explain less than half of the discrepancy, and the remainder lacks a known reason. The V and J calls and clone size come from that table; D and trimming were worked out from the DNA. The sample data list some 220,000 clones, and approximately 57% of these were observed just once. In total, the top ten clones hold roughly 1.4% of the sample.

Taken with the paper, the label for time point translates to: about 4 weeks on oral tofacitinib. Sample treatment or condition, as interpreted from the label and publication: oral pan-JAK inhibitor, 5-10 mg twice daily. Peripheral blood and lesional scalp punch biopsies were obtained from patients with alopecia areata. After PBMCs were isolated by density centrifugation and stained for CD3, CD4 and CD8, a FACSAria was used to sort CD4+ and CD8+ T cells. About this clone: Its antigen is unknown. No qualities accompany the bases; no much larger clone lies one base away.

The CDR3 goes from the cysteine to the phenylalanine over 14 residues. Here the CDR3 DNA is all that survives: 42 bases in frame from base 1. Trimming removed 4 bases from V and 6 bases from J, leaving 13 bases between the germline ends. Per the germline V gene, SNHLY is the CDR1 and FYNNEI is the CDR2. Sample: CD4+ T cells sorted from blood, taken at week 4, from a patient treated with tofacitinib. The rearrangement combines TRBV2 with TRBJ1-5, with a tentative D gene TRBD1 over 6 matching bases. The clonotype originates from a human donor with alopecia areata. The CDR3 protein: CASSVTGSGQPQHF. The nucleotide sequence reads TGTGCCAGCAGTGTAACAGGGAGCGGTCAGCCCCAGCATTTT.